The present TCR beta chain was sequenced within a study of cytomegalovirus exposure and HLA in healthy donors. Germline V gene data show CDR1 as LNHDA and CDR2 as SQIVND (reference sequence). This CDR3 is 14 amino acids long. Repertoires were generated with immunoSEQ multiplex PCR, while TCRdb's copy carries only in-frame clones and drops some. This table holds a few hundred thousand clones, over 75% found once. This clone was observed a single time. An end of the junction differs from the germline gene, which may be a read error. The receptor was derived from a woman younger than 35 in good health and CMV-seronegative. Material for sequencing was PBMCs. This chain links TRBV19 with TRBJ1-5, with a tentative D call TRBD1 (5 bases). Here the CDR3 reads CASSIDRSYQPQHF. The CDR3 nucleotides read TGTGCCAGTAGCATAGACAGATCCTATCAGCCCCAGCATTTT.